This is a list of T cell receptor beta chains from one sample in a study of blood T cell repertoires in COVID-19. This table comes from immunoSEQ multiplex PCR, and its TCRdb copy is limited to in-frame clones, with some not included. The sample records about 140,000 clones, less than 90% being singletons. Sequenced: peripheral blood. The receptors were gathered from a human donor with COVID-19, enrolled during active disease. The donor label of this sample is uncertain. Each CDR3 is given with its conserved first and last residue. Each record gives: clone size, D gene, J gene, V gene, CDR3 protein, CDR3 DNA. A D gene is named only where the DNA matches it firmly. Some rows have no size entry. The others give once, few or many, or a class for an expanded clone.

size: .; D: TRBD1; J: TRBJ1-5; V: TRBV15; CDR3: CATSRATDRVGQPQHF; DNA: TGTGCCACCAGCAGAGCAACTGACAGGGTGGGCCAGCCCCAGCATTTT
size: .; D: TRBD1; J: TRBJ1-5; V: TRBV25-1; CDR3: CASSGGGSNQPQHF; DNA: TGTGCCAGCAGTGGAGGGGGCTCCAATCAGCCCCAGCATTTT
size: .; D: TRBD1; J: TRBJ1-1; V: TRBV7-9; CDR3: CASSPRGLNTEAFF; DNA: TGTGCCAGCAGTCCCAGGGGGTTGAACACTGAAGCTTTCTTT
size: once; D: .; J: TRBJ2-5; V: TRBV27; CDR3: CASSLLSMQGQETQYF; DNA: TGTGCCAGCAGTTTATTATCGATGCAGGGGCAAGAGACCCAGTACTTC
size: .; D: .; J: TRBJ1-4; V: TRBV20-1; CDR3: CSASNAGQLVNEKLFF; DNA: TGCAGTGCTAGTAATGCAGGGCAGTTAGTAAATGAAAAACTGTTTTTT
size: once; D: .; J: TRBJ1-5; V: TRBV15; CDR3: CATSREAGVFNQPQHF; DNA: TGTGCCACCAGCAGAGAAGCAGGGGTCTTCAATCAGCCCCAGCATTTT
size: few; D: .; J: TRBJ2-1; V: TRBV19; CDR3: CASSTPLLVNEQFF; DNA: TGTGCCAGTAGTACCCCCCTCCTAGTGAATGAGCAGTTCTTC
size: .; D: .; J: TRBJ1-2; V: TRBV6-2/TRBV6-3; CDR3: CASSYTDSQVYGYTF; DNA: TGTGCCAGCAGTTATACCGACAGCCAGGTCTATGGCTACACCTTC
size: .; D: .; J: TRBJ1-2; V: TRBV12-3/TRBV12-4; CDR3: CASSGVNYGYTF; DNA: TGTGCCAGTTCAGGGGTTAACTATGGCTACACCTTC
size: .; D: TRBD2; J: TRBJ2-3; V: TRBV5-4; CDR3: CASSLGGGAQDTQYF; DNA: TGTGCCAGCAGCTTGGGCGGGGGGGCGCAAGATACGCAGTATTTT
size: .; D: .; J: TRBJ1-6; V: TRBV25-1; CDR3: CASSEWGQGLNSPLHF; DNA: TGTGCCAGCAGTGAATGGGGACAAGGCCTGAATTCACCCCTCCACTTT
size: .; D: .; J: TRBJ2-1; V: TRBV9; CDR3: CASSVGATTPNEQFF; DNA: TGTGCCAGCAGCGTAGGCGCGACTACCCCCAATGAGCAGTTCTTC
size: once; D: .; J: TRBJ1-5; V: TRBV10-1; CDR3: CASRDTNQPQHF; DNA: TGCGCCAGCAGGGACACAAATCAGCCCCAGCATTTT
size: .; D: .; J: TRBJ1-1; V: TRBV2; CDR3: CASSEAARKNTEAFF; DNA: TGTGCCAGCAGTGAAGCGGCCAGGAAGAACACTGAAGCTTTCTTT
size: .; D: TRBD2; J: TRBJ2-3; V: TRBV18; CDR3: CASSPPGLAGVDTQYF; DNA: TGTGCCAGCTCACCCCCAGGACTAGCGGGGGTTGATACGCAGTATTTT
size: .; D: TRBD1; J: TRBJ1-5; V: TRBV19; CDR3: CASSSPPGTGGLINQPQHF; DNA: TGTGCCAGTAGTAGCCCACCCGGGACAGGGGGCCTAATCAATCAGCCCCAGCATTTT
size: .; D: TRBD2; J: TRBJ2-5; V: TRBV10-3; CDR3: CATRGSSGESQETQYF; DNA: TGTGCCACAAGGGGCTCTAGCGGGGAGAGTCAGGAGACCCAGTACTTC
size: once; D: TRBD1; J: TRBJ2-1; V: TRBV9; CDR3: CASSVQGTGAREQFF; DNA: TGTGCCAGCAGCGTACAGGGGACAGGGGCTCGTGAGCAGTTCTTC
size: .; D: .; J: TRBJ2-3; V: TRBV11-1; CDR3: CASSLVGAASTDTQYF; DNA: TGTGCCAGCAGCTTAGTCGGAGCCGCTAGCACAGATACGCAGTATTTT
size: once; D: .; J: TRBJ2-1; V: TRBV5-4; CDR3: CASSLRLAEYNEQFF; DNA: TGTGCCAGCAGCTTGCGGCTAGCAGAGTACAATGAGCAGTTCTTC
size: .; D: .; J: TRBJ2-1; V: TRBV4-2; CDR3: CASSRGGGDNEQFF; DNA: TGTGCCAGCAGCCGTGGAGGGGGGGACAATGAGCAGTTCTTC
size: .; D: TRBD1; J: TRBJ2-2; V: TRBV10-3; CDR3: CAIQRDSHTGELFF; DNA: TGTGCCATCCAAAGGGACAGTCACACCGGGGAGCTGTTTTTT
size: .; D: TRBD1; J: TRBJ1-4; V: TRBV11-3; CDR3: CASSDSTGGYEKLFF; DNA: TGTGCCAGCAGCGATAGCACAGGGGGATATGAAAAACTGTTTTTT
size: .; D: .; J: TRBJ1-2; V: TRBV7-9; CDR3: CASSLGAEGGYTF; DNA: TGTGCCAGCAGCCTAGGGGCGGAGGGGGGCTACACCTTC
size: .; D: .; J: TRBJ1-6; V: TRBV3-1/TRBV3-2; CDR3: CASSPTSYNSPLHF; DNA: TGTGCCAGCAGCCCCACATCCTATAATTCACCCCTCCACTTT
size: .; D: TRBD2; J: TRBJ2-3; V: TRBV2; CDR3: CASRREGSTDTQYF; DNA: TGTGCCAGCAGGAGGGAGGGAAGCACAGATACGCAGTATTTT
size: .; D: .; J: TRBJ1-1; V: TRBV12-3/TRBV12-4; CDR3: CASTTGRAEAFF; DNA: TGTGCCAGCACCACCGGTCGGGCTGAAGCTTTCTTT
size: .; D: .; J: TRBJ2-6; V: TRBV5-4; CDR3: CASSLYGSGANVLTF; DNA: TGTGCCAGCAGCTTGTACGGGTCTGGGGCCAACGTCCTGACTTTC
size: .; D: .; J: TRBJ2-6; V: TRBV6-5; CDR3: CASSSSGANVLTF; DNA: TGTGCCAGCAGCAGCTCTGGGGCCAACGTCCTGACTTTC
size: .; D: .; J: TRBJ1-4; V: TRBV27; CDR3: CASYSGVGKLFF; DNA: TGTGCCAGCTATTCAGGGGTGGGCAAACTGTTTTTT
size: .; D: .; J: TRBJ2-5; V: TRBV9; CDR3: CASSEGSGQTQYF; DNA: TGTGCCAGCAGCGAGGGGTCCGGGCAGACCCAGTACTTC
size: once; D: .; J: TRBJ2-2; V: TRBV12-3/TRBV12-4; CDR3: CASTFSAGELFF; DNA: TGTGCCAGCACCTTTTCCGCCGGGGAGCTGTTTTTT
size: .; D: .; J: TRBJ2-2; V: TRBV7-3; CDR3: CASSLRGTGELFF; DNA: TGTGCCAGCAGCCTCAGGGGCACCGGGGAGCTGTTTTTT
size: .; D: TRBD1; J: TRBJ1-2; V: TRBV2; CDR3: CASTRDRVDYGYTF; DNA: TGTGCCAGCACGCGGGACAGGGTCGACTATGGCTACACCTTC
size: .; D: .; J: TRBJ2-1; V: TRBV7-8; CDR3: CASSRSSSPGGLRGNEQFF; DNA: TGTGCCAGCAGCCGAAGTAGCTCCCCGGGTGGATTAAGGGGGAATGAGCAGTTCTTC
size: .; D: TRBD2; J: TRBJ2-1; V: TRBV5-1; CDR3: CASSIAGGTEGGRFF; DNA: TGCGCCAGCAGCATAGCGGGAGGGACAGAAGGGGGAAGGTTCTTC
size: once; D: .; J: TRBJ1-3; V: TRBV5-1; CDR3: CASSLGHGDSGNTIYF; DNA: TGCGCCAGCAGCTTGGGGCACGGAGACTCTGGAAACACCATATATTTT
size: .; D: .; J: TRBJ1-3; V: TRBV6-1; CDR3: CASSGGGLLIISGNTIYF; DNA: TGTGCCAGCAGTGGGGGGGGCCTTTTAATAATCTCCGGAAACACCATATATTTT
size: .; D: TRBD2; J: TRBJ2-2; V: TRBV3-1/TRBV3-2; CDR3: CASSLISGRRAGELFF; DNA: TGTGCCAGCAGCCTTATTAGCGGGAGAAGGGCCGGGGAGCTGTTTTTT
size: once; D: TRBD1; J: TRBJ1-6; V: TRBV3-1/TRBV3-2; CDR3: CASSPPGQDNSPLHF; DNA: TGTGCCAGCAGCCCCCCGGGACAGGACAATTCACCCCTCCACTTT
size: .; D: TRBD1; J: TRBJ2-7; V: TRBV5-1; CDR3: CASSRDRGVEQYF; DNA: TGCGCCAGCAGCCGGGACAGGGGTGTCGAGCAGTACTTC
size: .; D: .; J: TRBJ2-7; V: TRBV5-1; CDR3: CASSLAAQGTSYEQYF; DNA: TGCGCCAGCAGCTTGGCCGCGCAGGGCACGTCCTACGAGCAGTACTTC
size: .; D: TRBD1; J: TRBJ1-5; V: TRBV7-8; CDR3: CASSTDRASGRNQPQHF; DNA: TGTGCCAGCAGCACAGACAGGGCCTCCGGGCGCAATCAGCCCCAGCATTTT
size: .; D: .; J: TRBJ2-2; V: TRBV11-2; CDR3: CASSLNRGLGGELFF; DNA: TGTGCCAGCAGCTTAAATAGGGGTCTTGGCGGGGAGCTGTTTTTT
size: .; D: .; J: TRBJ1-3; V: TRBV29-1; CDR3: CSVATRSSGAIYF; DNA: TGCAGCGTTGCGACTCGAAGTTCTGGTGCCATATATTTT
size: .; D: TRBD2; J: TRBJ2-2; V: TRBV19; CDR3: CASSIDLAGGNTGELFF; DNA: TGTGCCAGTAGTATAGATCTAGCGGGGGGGAACACCGGGGAGCTGTTTTTT
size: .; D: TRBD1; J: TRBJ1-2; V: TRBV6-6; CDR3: CASSYFRDRKAYGYTF; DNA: TGTGCCAGCAGTTACTTCCGGGACAGGAAAGCCTATGGCTACACCTTC